This TCR beta chain was recovered during a study of shared clonotypes between healthy human individuals. Study overall: Three CD4 naive, three CD4 memory, two CD8 naive and one CD8 memory plate were used per donor. Whole-study results and caveats: Clonotypes that were shared across a handful of donors made up approximately 5% of naive CD4 clonotypes.

Comments on this clone: Its antigen is as yet unknown.

Assay: immunoSEQ multiplex PCR; the TCRdb copy retains only in-frame clones and omits some. The repertoire holds about 1 million clones, with approximately 70% as singletons. Trimming shortened V by 6 bases and J by 7 bases, and 16 bases separated the two germline ends. Per germline, CDR1 SGHTA and CDR2 FQGNSA. This CDR3 is built from 14 residues. The sample comprised memory CD4+ T cells sorted from blood. Subset denoted: CD45RA-negative fraction. The chain couples TRBV7-2 to TRBJ2-1; no clear D gene. The sequence was obtained from a man younger than 30 in good health. The CDR3 is CASSNPLLTNEQFF. The CDR3 DNA sequence: TGTGCCAGCAGTAATCCTCTTTTGACGAATGAGCAGTTCTTC.